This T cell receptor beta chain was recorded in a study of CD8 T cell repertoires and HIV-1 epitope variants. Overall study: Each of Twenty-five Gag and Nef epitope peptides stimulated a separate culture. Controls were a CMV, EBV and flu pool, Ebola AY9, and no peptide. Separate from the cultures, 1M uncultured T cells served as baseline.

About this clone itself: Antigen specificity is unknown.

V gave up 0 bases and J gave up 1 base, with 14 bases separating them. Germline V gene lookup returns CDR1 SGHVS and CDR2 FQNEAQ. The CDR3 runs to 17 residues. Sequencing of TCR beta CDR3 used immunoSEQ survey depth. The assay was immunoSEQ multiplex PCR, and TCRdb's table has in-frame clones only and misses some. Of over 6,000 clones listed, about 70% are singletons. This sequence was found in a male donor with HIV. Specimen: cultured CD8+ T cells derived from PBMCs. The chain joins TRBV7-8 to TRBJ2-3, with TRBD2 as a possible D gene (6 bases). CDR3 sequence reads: CASSLAPRGEGTDTQYF. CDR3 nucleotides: TGTGCCAGCAGCTTAGCCCCGCGTGGGGAGGGCACAGATACGCAGTATTTT. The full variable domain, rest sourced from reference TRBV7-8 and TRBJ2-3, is GAGVSQSPRYKVAKRGQDVALRCDPISGHVSLFWYQQALGQGPEFLTYFQNEAQLDKSGLPSDRFFAERPEGSVSTLKIQRTQQEDSAVYLCASSLAPRGEGTDTQYFGPGTRLTVL.